These 4 T cell receptor beta chains originate from one sample sequenced in a study of blood T cell repertoires in COVID-19. Generated by immunoSEQ multiplex PCR, the TCRdb table keeps only in-frame clones and is missing some. Counted here are more than 200,000 clones, 75% to 90% occurring once; the ten biggest clones make up roughly 3.7%. Source material: PBMCs or T cells enriched from blood (not recorded which). The receptors stem from a woman in her twenties or thirties who had been exposed to COVID-19.

This clone appeared a few times. This sequence joins TRBV7-9 and TRBJ1-5; possibly TRBD1 for D (5 bases). Germline V CDR1 and CDR2: SEHNR, FQNEAQ (reference sequence). V lost 0 bases and J lost 0, with 9 bases in between. The CDR3 length is 16 residues. The DNA for the CDR3 is TGTGCCAGCAGCTTAGCGTCAGGGCCTAGCAATCAGCCCCAGCATTTT. It encodes CASSLASGPSNQPQHF.

This chain uses TRBV4-1 with TRBJ2-7; TRBD1 matches 10 bases. The CDR3 has 16 amino acids. Germline V lookup: CDR1 MGHRA, CDR2 YSYEKL. With 1 base clipped from V and 1 base from J, the junction kept 4 bases outside the gene matches. Written as DNA, the CDR3 is TGCGCCAGCAGCCAAGGCCCGGGACAGGGGTCCTACGAGCAGTACTTC. Protein sequence: CASSQGPGQGSYEQYF.

The J gene is TRBJ2-3, the V gene TRBV5-1; 14 nucleotides match TRBD2. From germline, CDR1 is SGHRS and CDR2 YFSETQ. After removal of 4 bases from V and 5 bases from J, the junction contained 6 bases not matched to a gene. The CDR3 is 16 residues long. As DNA, the CDR3 is TGCGCCAGCAGCAATGGACTAGCGGGAGGAGTAGATACGCAGTATTTT. Encoded protein: CASSNGLAGGVDTQYF.

The chain links TRBV30 to TRBJ1-1; 7 positions match TRBD1. V was pared by 5 bases and J by 4 bases, with 4 bases of the junction left unmatched. Germline values: CDR1 GTSNPN, CDR2 SVGIG (reference sequence). The CDR3 consists of 12 residues. CDR3 amino acids: CAWDPGGTEAFF. DNA of the CDR3: TGTGCCTGGGACCCAGGGGGCACTGAAGCTTTCTTT.